A single count supports the clone carrying this TCR beta chain. The antigen is not known. V shed 3 bases and J shed 2 bases, with 15 bases lying between them. This CDR3 has 16 residues. Germline V gene sequence: CDR1 WNHNN, CDR2 SYGVQD (reference sequence). The method was immunoSEQ multiplex PCR; TCRdb's version includes in-frame clones alone and lacks a portion of them. The table has roughly 150,000 clones, roughly 88% seen once; the top ten hold roughly 3.8%. These data originate in a study of T cell responses to AZD1222 COVID-19 vaccine. Broader study findings: Researchers took repertoire samples only after the peak T cell response had come. Two AZD1222 administrations were followed by greater Spike-specific TCR breadth and depth.

Here the sequenced sample was peripheral blood, taken on day 0 of AZD1222 vaccination. The TCR originated in an adult in good health. The rearrangement links TRBV10-1 to TRBJ2-3; either TRBD1 or TRBD2 may supply D (5 bases each). The CDR3 loop is CASSEARGRTTDTQYF. As DNA, the CDR3 is TGCGCCAGCAGTGAAGCCCGGGGCAGGACCACAGATACGCAGTATTTT.